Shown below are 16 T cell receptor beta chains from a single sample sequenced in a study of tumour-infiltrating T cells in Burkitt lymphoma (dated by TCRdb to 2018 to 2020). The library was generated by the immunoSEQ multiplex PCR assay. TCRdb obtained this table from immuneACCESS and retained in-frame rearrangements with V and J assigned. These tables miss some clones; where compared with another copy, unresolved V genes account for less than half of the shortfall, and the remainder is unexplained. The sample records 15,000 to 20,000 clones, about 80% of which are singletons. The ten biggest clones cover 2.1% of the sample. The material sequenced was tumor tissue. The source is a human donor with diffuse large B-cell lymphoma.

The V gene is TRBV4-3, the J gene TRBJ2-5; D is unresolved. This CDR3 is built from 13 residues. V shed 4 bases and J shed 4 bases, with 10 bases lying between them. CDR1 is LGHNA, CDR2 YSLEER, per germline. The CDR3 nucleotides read TGCGCCAGCAGCCTCTTATTCGGAGAGACCCAGTACTTC. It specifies CASSLLFGETQYF.

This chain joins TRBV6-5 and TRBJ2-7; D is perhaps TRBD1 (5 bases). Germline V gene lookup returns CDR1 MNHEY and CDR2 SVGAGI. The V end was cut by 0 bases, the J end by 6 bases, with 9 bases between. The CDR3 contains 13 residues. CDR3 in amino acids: CASSYSGAGEQYF. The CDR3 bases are TGTGCCAGCAGTTACTCAGGGGCTGGCGAGCAGTACTTC.

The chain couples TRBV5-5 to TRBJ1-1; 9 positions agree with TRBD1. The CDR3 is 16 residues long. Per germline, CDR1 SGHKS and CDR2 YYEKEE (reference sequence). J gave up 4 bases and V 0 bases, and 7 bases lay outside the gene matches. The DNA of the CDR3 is TGTGCCAGCAGCTTGGAGGACAGGGGATGGACCACTGAAGCTTTCTTT. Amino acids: CASSLEDRGWTTEAFF.

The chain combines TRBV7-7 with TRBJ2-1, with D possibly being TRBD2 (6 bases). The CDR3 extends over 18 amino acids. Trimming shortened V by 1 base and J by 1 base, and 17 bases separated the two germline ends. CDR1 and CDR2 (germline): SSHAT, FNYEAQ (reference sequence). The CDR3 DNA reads TGTGCCAGCAGCTTAGACCCGGGACTTCCTAGTTCCTACAATGAGCAGTTCTTC. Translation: CASSLDPGLPSSYNEQFF.

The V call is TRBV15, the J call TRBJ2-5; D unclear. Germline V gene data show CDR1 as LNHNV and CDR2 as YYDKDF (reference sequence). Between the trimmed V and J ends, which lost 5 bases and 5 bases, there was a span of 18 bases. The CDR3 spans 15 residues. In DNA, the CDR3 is TGTGCCACCAGCCCATCAACCCGGAACGGGGAGACCCAGTACTTC. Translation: CATSPSTRNGETQYF.

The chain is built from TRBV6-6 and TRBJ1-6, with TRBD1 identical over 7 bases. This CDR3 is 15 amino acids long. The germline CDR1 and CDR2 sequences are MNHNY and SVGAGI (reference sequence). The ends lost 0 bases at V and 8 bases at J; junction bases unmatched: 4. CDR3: CASSYSGQGDSPLHF. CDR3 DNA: TGTGCCAGCAGTTACTCGGGGCAGGGGGATTCACCCCTCCACTTT.

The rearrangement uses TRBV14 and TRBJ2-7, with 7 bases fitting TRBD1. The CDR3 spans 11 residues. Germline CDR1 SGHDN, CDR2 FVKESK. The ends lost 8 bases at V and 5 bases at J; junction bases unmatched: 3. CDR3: CASGDRNEQYF. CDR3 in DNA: TGTGCCAGCGGGGACAGAAACGAGCAGTACTTC.

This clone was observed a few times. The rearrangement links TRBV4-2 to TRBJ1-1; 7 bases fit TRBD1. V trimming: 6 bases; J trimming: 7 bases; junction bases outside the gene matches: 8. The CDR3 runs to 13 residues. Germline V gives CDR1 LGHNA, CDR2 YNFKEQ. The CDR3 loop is CASRTTGRYEAFF. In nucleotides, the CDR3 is TGTGCCAGCAGGACGACAGGGAGATATGAAGCTTTCTTT.

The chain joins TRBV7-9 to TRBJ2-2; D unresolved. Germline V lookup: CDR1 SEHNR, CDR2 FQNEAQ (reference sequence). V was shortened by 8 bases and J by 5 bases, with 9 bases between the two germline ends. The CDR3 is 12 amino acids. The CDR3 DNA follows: TGTGCCAGCGCTAATCCGACCGGGGAGCTGTTTTTT. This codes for CASANPTGELFF.

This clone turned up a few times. The CDR3 DNA follows: TGTGCCAGCAGCTACCAAGCAGGGACAGAGAATGAGCAGTTCTTC. It yields the protein CASSYQAGTENEQFF. The rearrangement links TRBV7-2 to TRBJ2-1, with 7 bases identical to TRBD1. The germline gives CDR1 SGHTA, CDR2 FQGNSA. Trimming at V came to 4 bases and at J to 7 bases, leaving 10 bases not matched to a gene. This CDR3 region has 15 residues. The variable domain in full, with the rest retrieved from reference TRBV7-2 and TRBJ2-1, is GAGVSQSPSNKVTEKGKDVELRCDPISGHTALYWYRQSLGQGLEFLIYFQGNSAPDKSGLPSDRFSAERTGGSVSTLTIQRTQQEDSAVYLCASSYQAGTENEQFFGPGTRLTVL.

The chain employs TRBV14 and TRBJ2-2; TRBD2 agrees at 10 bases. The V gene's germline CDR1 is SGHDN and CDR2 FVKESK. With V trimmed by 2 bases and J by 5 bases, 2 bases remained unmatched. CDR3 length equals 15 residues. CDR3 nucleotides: TGTGCCAGCAGCCAACTAGCGGGAGTAACCGGGGAGCTGTTTTTT. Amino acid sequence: CASSQLAGVTGELFF.

The chain's CDR3 is CAIGPVWADTEAFF. For the CDR3, the DNA is TGTGCCATCGGGCCAGTATGGGCCGACACTGAAGCTTTCTTT. The V call is TRBV10-3, the J call TRBJ1-1; no firm D call. The CDR3 runs to 14 residues. The germline V gene has CDR1 ENHRY and CDR2 SYGVKD. The V and J ends lost 8 bases and 3 bases respectively, with 16 bases between them.

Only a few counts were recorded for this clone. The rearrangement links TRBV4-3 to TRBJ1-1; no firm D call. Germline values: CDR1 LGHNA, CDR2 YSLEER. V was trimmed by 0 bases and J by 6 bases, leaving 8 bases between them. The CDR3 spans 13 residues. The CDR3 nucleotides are TGCGCCAGCAGCCAAGATCTGGGGTCTGAAGCTTTCTTT. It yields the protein CASSQDLGSEAFF.

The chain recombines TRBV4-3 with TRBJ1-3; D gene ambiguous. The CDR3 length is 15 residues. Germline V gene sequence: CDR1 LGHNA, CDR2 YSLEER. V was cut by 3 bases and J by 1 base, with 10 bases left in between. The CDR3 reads CASSQSGNSGNTIYF. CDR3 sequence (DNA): TGCGCCAGCAGCCAGAGTGGTAATTCTGGAAACACCATATATTTT.

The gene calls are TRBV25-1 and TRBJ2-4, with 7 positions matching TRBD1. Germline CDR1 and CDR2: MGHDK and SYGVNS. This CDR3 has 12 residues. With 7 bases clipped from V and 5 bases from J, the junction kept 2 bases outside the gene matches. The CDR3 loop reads CASMGQQNIQYF. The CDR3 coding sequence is TGTGCCAGCATGGGACAGCAAAACATTCAGTACTTC.

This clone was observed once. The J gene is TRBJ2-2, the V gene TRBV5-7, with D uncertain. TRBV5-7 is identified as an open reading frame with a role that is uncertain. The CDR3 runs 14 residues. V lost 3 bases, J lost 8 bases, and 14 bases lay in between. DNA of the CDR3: TGTGCCAGCAGCTCCTCCCCAAATCCGGGGGAGCTGTTTTTT. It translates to CASSSSPNPGELFF.